Listed below are T cell receptor beta chains from one sample, sequenced in a study of blood T cell repertoires in COVID-19. Produced via immunoSEQ multiplex PCR; TCRdb's table is partial and in-frame only. The sample contains about 220,000 clones, approximately 84% of which appear only once. Sequencing used peripheral blood. These receptors were obtained from a man aged 50 to 60 who had recovered from COVID-19. CDR3s include the opening cysteine and the closing phenylalanine or tryptophan. The D gene is left open where the match is weak.

d_call: TRBD1
j_call: TRBJ1-2
v_call: TRBV9
cdr3_aa: CASRTTGTGAGGYTF

d_call: NA
j_call: TRBJ2-1
v_call: TRBV5-8
cdr3_aa: CASSSKRATRLNEQFF

d_call: NA
j_call: TRBJ2-7
v_call: TRBV4-1
cdr3_aa: CASSQGTVEDEQYF

d_call: NA
j_call: TRBJ2-7
v_call: TRBV19
cdr3_aa: CASSRVGNYEQYF

d_call: TRBD2
j_call: TRBJ2-5
v_call: TRBV6-6
cdr3_aa: CASSLAGQQETQYF

d_call: TRBD2
j_call: TRBJ2-1
v_call: TRBV29-1
cdr3_aa: CSVESPGGRALGEQFF

d_call: NA
j_call: TRBJ2-1
v_call: TRBV28
cdr3_aa: CASQPQEGTYNEQFF

d_call: NA
j_call: TRBJ1-2
v_call: TRBV18
cdr3_aa: CASSPTTDPPYGYTF

d_call: NA
j_call: TRBJ2-6
v_call: TRBV3-1/TRBV3-2
cdr3_aa: CASSIRGEGANVLTF

d_call: TRBD1
j_call: TRBJ2-1
v_call: TRBV16
cdr3_aa: CASSRGQGGYNEQFF

d_call: NA
j_call: TRBJ1-3
v_call: TRBV2
cdr3_aa: CASSDRTDGNTIYF

d_call: NA
j_call: TRBJ1-5
v_call: TRBV28
cdr3_aa: CASSLISNQPQHF

d_call: TRBD1
j_call: TRBJ1-5
v_call: TRBV7-2
cdr3_aa: CASTGTGGAGQPQHF

d_call: NA
j_call: TRBJ1-2
v_call: TRBV2
cdr3_aa: CASSSQTGVNYGYTF

d_call: NA
j_call: TRBJ1-3
v_call: TRBV5-6
cdr3_aa: CASSLVGGAGNTIYF

d_call: TRBD1
j_call: TRBJ2-1
v_call: TRBV24-1
cdr3_aa: CATSDSRQGPSSYNEQFF

d_call: TRBD1
j_call: TRBJ1-3
v_call: TRBV29-1
cdr3_aa: CSVRTGTGPYGNTIYF

d_call: TRBD1
j_call: TRBJ2-1
v_call: TRBV29-1
cdr3_aa: CSVPHLNRGLSYNEQFF

d_call: TRBD2
j_call: TRBJ2-1
v_call: TRBV9
cdr3_aa: CASSVGGLAINNEQFF

d_call: TRBD1
j_call: TRBJ2-5
v_call: TRBV6-5
cdr3_aa: CASSAATGGMKTQYF

d_call: NA
j_call: TRBJ2-3
v_call: TRBV6-5
cdr3_aa: CASSPWNEADTQYF

d_call: TRBD1
j_call: TRBJ1-6
v_call: TRBV11-2
cdr3_aa: CASSLDPRQGSSYNSPLHF

d_call: NA
j_call: TRBJ2-7
v_call: TRBV28
cdr3_aa: CASSLHPVTYEQYF

d_call: NA
j_call: TRBJ2-7
v_call: TRBV11-2
cdr3_aa: CASSLVPWGRTYEQYF

d_call: NA
j_call: TRBJ1-1
v_call: TRBV19
cdr3_aa: CASSSSGTPNTEAFF

d_call: NA
j_call: TRBJ2-1
v_call: TRBV4-1
cdr3_aa: CASSQEGGQYNEQFF

d_call: NA
j_call: TRBJ2-7
v_call: TRBV29-1
cdr3_aa: CSVEGSAWSEQYF

d_call: NA
j_call: TRBJ2-6
v_call: TRBV5-1
cdr3_aa: CASSTDSFGANVLTF

d_call: TRBD2
j_call: TRBJ2-1
v_call: TRBV9
cdr3_aa: CASSQGLAGVHEQFF

d_call: TRBD1
j_call: TRBJ1-2
v_call: TRBV27
cdr3_aa: CASSSTGTGNYGYTF

d_call: NA
j_call: TRBJ2-7
v_call: TRBV24-1
cdr3_aa: CATSLTGSQQYF

d_call: NA
j_call: TRBJ2-4
v_call: TRBV5-1
cdr3_aa: CASSPWVTQGIIQYF

d_call: NA
j_call: TRBJ1-2
v_call: TRBV6-2/TRBV6-3
cdr3_aa: CASSYSPTEPRYTF

d_call: TRBD1
j_call: TRBJ1-5
v_call: TRBV28
cdr3_aa: CASSLRGTGSGQPQHF

d_call: TRBD1
j_call: TRBJ2-7
v_call: TRBV19
cdr3_aa: CASRDPGTGIREQYF

d_call: TRBD1
j_call: TRBJ1-2
v_call: TRBV5-1
cdr3_aa: CASGSGGFGYTF

d_call: TRBD2
j_call: TRBJ2-5
v_call: TRBV29-1
cdr3_aa: CSVEDRLAGYF

d_call: NA
j_call: TRBJ2-7
v_call: TRBV18
cdr3_aa: CASSQRTDSYEQYF

d_call: NA
j_call: TRBJ2-7
v_call: TRBV6-2/TRBV6-3
cdr3_aa: CASSLLRLSYEQYF

d_call: TRBD1
j_call: TRBJ1-2
v_call: TRBV7-8
cdr3_aa: CASSAAGTGNYGYTF

d_call: TRBD1
j_call: TRBJ1-2
v_call: TRBV7-9
cdr3_aa: CASSVGQGYGYTF

d_call: TRBD2
j_call: TRBJ2-2
v_call: TRBV4-1
cdr3_aa: CASSHGLAGAGELFF

d_call: NA
j_call: TRBJ1-3
v_call: TRBV7-9
cdr3_aa: CASSPGTPPNTIYF

d_call: NA
j_call: TRBJ2-5
v_call: TRBV28
cdr3_aa: CASSLWRGSGETQYF

d_call: NA
j_call: TRBJ1-2
v_call: TRBV27
cdr3_aa: CASSLLGGNYGYTF

d_call: NA
j_call: TRBJ1-5
v_call: TRBV19
cdr3_aa: CASSIKDGVSNQPQHF

d_call: TRBD2
j_call: TRBJ2-7
v_call: TRBV15
cdr3_aa: CATSRTSGIRRGQYF

d_call: TRBD1
j_call: TRBJ1-5
v_call: TRBV19
cdr3_aa: CASSRLDRGRNQPQHF

d_call: NA
j_call: TRBJ1-1
v_call: TRBV5-4
cdr3_aa: CASSFSHATAKNTEAFF

d_call: TRBD2
j_call: TRBJ2-7
v_call: TRBV27
cdr3_aa: CASKGKGAGEQYEQYF

d_call: TRBD1
j_call: TRBJ2-7
v_call: TRBV7-9
cdr3_aa: CASSGAGTGLYF

d_call: TRBD2
j_call: TRBJ2-7
v_call: TRBV3-1/TRBV3-2
cdr3_aa: CASSPLGLSYEQYF

d_call: NA
j_call: TRBJ2-1
v_call: TRBV28
cdr3_aa: CASHRDTFYNEQFF

d_call: TRBD2
j_call: TRBJ2-1
v_call: TRBV7-6
cdr3_aa: CASNSRAGALDEQFF

d_call: TRBD1
j_call: TRBJ2-6
v_call: TRBV7-6
cdr3_aa: CASSMRQGGGANVLTF

d_call: NA
j_call: TRBJ2-2
v_call: TRBV30
cdr3_aa: CACKIGQGYTGELFF

d_call: TRBD1
j_call: TRBJ1-2
v_call: TRBV29-1
cdr3_aa: CSVEDRKGARRYGYTF